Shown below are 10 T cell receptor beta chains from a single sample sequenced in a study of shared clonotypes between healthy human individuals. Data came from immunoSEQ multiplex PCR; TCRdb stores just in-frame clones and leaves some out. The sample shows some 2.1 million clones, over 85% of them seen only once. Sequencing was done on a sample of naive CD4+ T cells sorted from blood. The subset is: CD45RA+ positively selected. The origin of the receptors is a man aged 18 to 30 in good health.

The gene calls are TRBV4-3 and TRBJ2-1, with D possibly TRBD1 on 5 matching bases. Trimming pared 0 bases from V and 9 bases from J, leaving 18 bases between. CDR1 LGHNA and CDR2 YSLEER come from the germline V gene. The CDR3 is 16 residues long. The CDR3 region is CASSQDPQGRFSEQFF. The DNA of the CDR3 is TGCGCCAGCAGCCAAGATCCCCAGGGCCGATTTTCTGAGCAGTTCTTC.

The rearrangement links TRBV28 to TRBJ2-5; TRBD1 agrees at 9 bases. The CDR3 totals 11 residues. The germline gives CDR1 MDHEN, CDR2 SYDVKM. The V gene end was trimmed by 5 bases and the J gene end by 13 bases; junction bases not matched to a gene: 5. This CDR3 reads CASSEQGAWYF. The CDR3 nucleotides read TGTGCCAGCAGTGAACAGGGGGCCTGGTACTTC.

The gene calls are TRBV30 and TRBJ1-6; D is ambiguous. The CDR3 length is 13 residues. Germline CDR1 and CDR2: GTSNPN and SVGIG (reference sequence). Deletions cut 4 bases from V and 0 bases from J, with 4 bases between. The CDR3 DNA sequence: TGTGCCTGGAAGGGCTCCTATAATTCACCCCTCCACTTT. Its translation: CAWKGSYNSPLHF.

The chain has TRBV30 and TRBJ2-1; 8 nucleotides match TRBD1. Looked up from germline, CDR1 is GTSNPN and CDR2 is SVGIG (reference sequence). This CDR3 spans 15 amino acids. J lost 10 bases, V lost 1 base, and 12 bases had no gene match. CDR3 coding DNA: TGTGCCTGGAGTGCGATAGGACAGGGATTTCGAGAGCAGTTCTTC. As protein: CAWSAIGQGFREQFF.

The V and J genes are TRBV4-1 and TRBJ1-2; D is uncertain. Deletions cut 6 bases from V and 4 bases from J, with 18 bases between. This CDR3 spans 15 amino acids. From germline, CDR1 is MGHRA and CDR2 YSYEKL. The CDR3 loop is CASRKEDLSGYGYTF. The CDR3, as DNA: TGCGCCAGCAGGAAAGAGGACCTTAGTGGCTATGGCTACACCTTC.

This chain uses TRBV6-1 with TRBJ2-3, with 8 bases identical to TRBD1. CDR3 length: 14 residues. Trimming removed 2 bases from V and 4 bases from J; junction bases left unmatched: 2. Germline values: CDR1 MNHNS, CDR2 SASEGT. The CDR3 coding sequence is TGTGCCAGCAGTGAATCAGGGGGCCCAGATACGCAGTATTTT. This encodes CASSESGGPDTQYF.

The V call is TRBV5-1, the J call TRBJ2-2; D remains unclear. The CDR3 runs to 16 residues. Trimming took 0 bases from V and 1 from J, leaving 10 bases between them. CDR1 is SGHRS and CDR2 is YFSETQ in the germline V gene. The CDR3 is CASSLGATGNTGELFF. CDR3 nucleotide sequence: TGCGCCAGCAGCTTGGGAGCGACGGGGAACACCGGGGAGCTGTTTTTT.

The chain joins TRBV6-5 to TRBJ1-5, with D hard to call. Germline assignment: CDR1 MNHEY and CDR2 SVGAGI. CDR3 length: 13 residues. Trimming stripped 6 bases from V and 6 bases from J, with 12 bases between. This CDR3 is CASSPAGSQPQHF. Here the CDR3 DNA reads TGTGCCAGCAGCCCCGCGGGGTCTCAGCCCCAGCATTTT.

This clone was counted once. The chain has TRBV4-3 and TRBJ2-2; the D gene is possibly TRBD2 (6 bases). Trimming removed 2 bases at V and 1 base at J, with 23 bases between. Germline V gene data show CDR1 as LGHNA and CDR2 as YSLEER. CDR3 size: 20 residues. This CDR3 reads CASSQFRGLLSGENTGELFF. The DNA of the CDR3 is TGCGCCAGCAGCCAATTTCGGGGCTTATTGTCGGGAGAGAACACCGGGGAGCTGTTTTTT.

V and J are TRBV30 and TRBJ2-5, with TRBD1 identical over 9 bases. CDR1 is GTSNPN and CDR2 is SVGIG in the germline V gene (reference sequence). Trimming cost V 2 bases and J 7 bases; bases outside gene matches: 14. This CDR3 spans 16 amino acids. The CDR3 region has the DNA TGTGCCTGGAGTACCGCCCGGACAGGGGCGGGCAGGACCCAGTACTTC. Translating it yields CAWSTARTGAGRTQYF.